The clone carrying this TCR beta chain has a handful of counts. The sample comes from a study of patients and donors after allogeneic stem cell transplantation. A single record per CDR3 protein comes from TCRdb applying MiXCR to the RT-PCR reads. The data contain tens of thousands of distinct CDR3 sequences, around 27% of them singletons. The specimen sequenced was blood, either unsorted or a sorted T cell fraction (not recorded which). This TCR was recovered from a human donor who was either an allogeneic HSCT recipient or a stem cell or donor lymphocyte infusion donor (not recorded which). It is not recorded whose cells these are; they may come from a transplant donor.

The CDR3, as DNA: TGTGCCAGCAGATTCCGGACAGGATACTCCTACGAGCAGTACTTC. Protein: CASRFRTGYSYEQYF. The V and J genes are TRBV5-6 and TRBJ2-7; 7 bases line up with TRBD1. The junction had 8 bases not matched to a gene; V was cut back by 5 bases and J by 0 bases. This CDR3 comprises 15 residues. Germline-derived CDR1 and CDR2 are SGHDT and YYEEEE.